This TCR beta chain originates from a study of cytomegalovirus exposure and HLA in healthy donors (dated by TCRdb to about 2017). Regarding the research as a whole: The roughly 650 repertoires of the first cohort and the 120 validation repertoires were produced on the same platform, according to a later analysis. The study combined high-throughput TCR immunosequencing, statistical association of individual TCRs with disease status, and machine learning to predict cytomegalovirus infection status. The study was designed to test whether signatures of past pathogen exposure could be identified by cataloging public T cell receptors. Besides the first cohort of under 700 subjects, a separate validation cohort made up of over a hundred different subjects was used.

The CDR3 runs 15 residues from the cysteine to the phenylalanine. The sequence is cut down to CDR3 DNA, 45 bases in frame from base 1. V is reduced by 3 bases and J by 3 bases, leaving a spacing of 15 bases between them. CDR1 and CDR2 are drawn from the germline V gene: SGHVS, FQNEAQ. The donors were included in the validation cohort of over a hundred subjects, a group kept apart from the roughly 700-subject first cohort. This clone was seen a single time. Its antigen has not been determined. Base qualities are not provided; no much larger clone lies one nucleotide away. Points the paper makes about the study in general: Most TCR sequences were observed very rarely across donors, whereas some public TCRs were present in many individuals. A few of the identified cytomegalovirus-associated TCR beta chains were confirmed in vitro to be specific for cytomegalovirus antigens. The classifier was reported to diagnose cytomegalovirus status with high specificity and sensitivity in both the original and validation cohorts. The study gave a list of more than 150 TCR beta chains associated with cytomegalovirus. The authors suggested that the approach could potentially be generalized to other disease states and immunological phenotypes. The validation cohort had no HLA typing available for a later analysis, so co-occurrence within that cohort was assessed over all 130 or so repertoires. Subsequent analysis determined that TCRs grouped into clusters in the first cohort also showed a tendency toward co-occurrence across the 120 or so validation repertoires, and 90% to 95% of cluster scores exceeded 0.

Library preparation was by the immunoSEQ multiplex PCR assay. The authors' pipeline ran thus. A statistical classification framework was developed to diagnose cytomegalovirus status using the catalog of TCR beta chain sequences. Sourced from immuneACCESS, this table was stored by TCRdb with only in-frame sequences that have V and J called. A share of the clones is absent; for the studies checked, an unresolved V gene accounts for under half, and the remainder has no known explanation. V and J calls and clone size come straight from that table; D and trimming were deduced from the DNA. This sample holds 150,000 or so clones; 80% to 90% were observed only once. 1% to 1.5% of the sample comes from the top ten.

The chain is made from TRBV7-8 and TRBJ2-7, and TRBD2 may be the D gene, going by 5 matching bases. Sequencing was done on a sample of PBMCs. This receptor was obtained from a woman under 30 in good health and CMV-seronegative. The CDR3 loop reads CASSFLAGAVYEQYF. At the DNA level, the sequence is TGTGCCAGCAGCTTCTTGGCGGGTGCGGTCTACGAGCAGTACTTC.